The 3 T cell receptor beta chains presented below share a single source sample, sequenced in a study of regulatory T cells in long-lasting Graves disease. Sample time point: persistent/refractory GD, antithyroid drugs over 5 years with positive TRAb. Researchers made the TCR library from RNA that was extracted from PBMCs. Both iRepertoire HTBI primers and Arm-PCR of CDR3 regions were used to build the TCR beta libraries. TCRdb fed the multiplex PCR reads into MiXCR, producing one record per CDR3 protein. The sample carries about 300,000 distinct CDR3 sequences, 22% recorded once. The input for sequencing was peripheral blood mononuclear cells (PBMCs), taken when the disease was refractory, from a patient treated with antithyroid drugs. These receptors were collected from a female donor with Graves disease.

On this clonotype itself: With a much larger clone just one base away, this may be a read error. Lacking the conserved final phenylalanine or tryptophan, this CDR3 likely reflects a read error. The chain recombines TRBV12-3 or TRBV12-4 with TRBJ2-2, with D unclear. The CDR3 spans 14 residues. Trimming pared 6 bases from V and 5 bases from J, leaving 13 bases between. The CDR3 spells CASRESGWTGELFS. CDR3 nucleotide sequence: TGTGCCAGCAGAGAGTCCGGGTGGACCGGGGAGCTGTTTTCT.

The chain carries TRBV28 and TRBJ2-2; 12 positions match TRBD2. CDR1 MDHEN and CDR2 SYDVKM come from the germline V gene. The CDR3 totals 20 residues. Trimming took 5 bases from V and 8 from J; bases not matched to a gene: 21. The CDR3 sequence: CASSPLTGRKSSGRVGELFF. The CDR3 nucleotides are TGTGCCAGCAGTCCCCTCACGGGCCGAAAGTCTAGCGGGAGGGTTGGGGAGCTGTTTTTT.

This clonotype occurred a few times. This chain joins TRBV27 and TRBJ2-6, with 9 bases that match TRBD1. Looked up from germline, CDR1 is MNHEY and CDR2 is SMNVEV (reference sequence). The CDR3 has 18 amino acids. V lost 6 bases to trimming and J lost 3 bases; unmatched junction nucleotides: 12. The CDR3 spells CASSGQGRSGGGANVLTF. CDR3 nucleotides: TGTGCCAGCAGCGGACAGGGGCGATCCGGGGGTGGGGCCAACGTCCTGACTTTC.